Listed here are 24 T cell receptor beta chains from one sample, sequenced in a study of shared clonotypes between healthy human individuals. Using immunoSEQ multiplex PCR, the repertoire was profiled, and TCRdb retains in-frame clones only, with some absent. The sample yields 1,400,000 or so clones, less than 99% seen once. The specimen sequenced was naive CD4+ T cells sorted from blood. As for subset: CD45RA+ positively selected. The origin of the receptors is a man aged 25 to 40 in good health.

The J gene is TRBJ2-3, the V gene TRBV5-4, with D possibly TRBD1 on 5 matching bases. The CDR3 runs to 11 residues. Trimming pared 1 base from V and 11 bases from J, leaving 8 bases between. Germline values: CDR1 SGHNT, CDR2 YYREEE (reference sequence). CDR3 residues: CASSLRGLQYF. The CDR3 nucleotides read TGTGCCAGCAGCTTGAGGGGTTTGCAGTATTTT.

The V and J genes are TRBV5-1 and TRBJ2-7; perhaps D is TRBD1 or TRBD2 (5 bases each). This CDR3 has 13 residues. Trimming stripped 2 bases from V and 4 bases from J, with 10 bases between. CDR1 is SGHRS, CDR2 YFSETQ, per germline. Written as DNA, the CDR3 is TGCGCCAGCAGCTTTAGTTGGGGGTACGAGCAGTACTTC. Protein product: CASSFSWGYEQYF. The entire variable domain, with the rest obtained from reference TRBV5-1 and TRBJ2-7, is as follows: KAGVTQTPRYLIKTRGQQVTLSCSPISGHRSVSWYQQTPGQGLQFLFEYFSETQRNKGNFPGRFSGRQFSNSRSEMNVSTLELGDSALYLCASSFSWGYEQYFGPGTRLTVT.

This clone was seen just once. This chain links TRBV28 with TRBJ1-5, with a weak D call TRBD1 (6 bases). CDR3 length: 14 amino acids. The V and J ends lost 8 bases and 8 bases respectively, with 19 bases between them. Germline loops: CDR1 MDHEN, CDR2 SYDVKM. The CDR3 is CASFLRGETEPQHF. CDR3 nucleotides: TGTGCCAGCTTCTTAAGGGGGGAAACGGAGCCCCAGCATTTT.

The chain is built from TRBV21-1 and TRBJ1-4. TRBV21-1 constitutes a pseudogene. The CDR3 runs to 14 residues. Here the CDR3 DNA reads TGTGCCAGCAGCAAGGCCCCGTTGGAAGAAAAACTGTTTTTT. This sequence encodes CASSKAPLEEKLFF.

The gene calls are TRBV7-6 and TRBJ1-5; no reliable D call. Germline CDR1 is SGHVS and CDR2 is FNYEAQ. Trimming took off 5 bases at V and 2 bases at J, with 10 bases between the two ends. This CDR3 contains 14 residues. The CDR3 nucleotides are TGTGCCAGCAGCCCGACAAATGGCAATCAGCCCCAGCATTTT. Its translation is CASSPTNGNQPQHF.

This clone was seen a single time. CDR3 amino acids: CASSQDWGVGEQFF. CDR3 coding DNA: TGTGCCAGCAGCCAAGATTGGGGGGTTGGTGAGCAGTTCTTC. The V call is TRBV14, the J call TRBJ2-1; D is possibly TRBD2 (6 bases). V was shortened by 0 bases and J by 9 bases, with 12 bases between the two germline ends. Germline V gives CDR1 SGHDN, CDR2 FVKESK. The CDR3 is 14 amino acids.

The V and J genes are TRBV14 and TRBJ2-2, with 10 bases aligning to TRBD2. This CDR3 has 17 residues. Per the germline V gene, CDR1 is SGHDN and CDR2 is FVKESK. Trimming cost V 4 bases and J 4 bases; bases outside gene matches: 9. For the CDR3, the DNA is TGTGCCAGCAGCCTAGCGGGAGGCGGTCGGATCACCGGGGAGCTGTTTTTT. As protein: CASSLAGGGRITGELFF.

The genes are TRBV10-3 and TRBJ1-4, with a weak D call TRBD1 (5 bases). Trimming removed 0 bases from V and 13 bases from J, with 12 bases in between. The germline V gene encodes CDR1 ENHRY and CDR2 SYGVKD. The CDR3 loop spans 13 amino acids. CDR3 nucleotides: TGTGCCATCAGTGAGTCGGGGACCCAAGGACTGTTTTTT. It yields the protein CAISESGTQGLFF.

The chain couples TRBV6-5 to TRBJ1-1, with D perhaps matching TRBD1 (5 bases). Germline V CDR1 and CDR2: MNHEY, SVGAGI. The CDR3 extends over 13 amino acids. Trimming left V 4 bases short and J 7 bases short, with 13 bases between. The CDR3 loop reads CASSFQGFDEAFF. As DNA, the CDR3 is TGTGCCAGCAGTTTTCAGGGTTTCGATGAAGCTTTCTTT.

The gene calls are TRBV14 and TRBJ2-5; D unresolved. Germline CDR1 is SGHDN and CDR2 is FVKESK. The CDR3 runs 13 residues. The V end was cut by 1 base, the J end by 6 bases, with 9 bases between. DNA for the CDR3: TGTGCCAGCAGCCAAGGGGGTGACCAGACCCAGTACTTC. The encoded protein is CASSQGGDQTQYF. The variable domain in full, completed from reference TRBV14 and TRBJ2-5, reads EAGVTQFPSHSVIEKGQTVTLRCDPISGHDNLYWYRRVMGKEIKFLLHFVKESKQDESGMPNNRFLAERTGGTYSTLKVQPAELEDSGVYFCASSQGGDQTQYFGPGTRLLVL.

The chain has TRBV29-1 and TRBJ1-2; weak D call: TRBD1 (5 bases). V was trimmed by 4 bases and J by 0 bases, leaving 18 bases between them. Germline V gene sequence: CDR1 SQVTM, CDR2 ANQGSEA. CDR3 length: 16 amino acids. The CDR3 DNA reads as TGCAGCGTTGCCCACCTCGACAGTTGGTCTAACTATGGCTACACCTTC. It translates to CSVAHLDSWSNYGYTF.

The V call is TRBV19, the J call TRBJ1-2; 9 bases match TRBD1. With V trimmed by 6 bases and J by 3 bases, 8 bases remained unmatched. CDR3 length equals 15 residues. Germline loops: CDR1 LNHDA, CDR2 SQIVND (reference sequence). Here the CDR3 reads CASRNTGGQHYGYTF. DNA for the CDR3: TGTGCCAGTAGGAACACAGGGGGCCAGCACTATGGCTACACCTTC. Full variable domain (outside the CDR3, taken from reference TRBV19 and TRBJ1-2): DGGITQSPKYLFRKEGQNVTLSCEQNLNHDAMYWYRQDPGQGLRLIYYSQIVNDFQKGDIAEGYSVSREKKESFPLTVTSAQKNPTAFYLCASRNTGGQHYGYTFGSGTRLTVV.

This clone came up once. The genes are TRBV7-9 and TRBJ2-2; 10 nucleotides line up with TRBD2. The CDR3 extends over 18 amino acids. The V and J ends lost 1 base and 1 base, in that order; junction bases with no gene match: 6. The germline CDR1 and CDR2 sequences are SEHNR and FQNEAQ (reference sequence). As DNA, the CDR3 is TGTGCCAGCAGCTTAGGGGTGCTAGCGGGAGAGAACACCGGGGAGCTGTTTTTT. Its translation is CASSLGVLAGENTGELFF.

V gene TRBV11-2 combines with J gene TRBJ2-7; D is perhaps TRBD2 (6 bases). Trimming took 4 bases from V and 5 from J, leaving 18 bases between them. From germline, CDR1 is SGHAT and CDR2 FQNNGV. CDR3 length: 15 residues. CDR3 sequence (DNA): TGTGCCAGCAGCTCGGAGGGAATGGGCTGGGACGAGCAGTACTTC. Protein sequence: CASSSEGMGWDEQYF.

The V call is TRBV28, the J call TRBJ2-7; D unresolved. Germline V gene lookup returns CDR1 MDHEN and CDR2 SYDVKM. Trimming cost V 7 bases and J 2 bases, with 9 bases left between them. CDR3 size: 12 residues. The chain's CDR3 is CASIKGPYEQYF. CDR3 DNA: TGTGCCAGCATAAAGGGCCCCTACGAGCAGTACTTC.

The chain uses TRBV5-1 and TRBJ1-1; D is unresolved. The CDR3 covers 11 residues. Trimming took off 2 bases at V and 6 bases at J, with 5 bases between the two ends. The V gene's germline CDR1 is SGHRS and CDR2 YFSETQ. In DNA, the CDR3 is TGCGCCAGCAGCTTTGGACCTGAAGCTTTCTTT. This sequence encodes CASSFGPEAFF.

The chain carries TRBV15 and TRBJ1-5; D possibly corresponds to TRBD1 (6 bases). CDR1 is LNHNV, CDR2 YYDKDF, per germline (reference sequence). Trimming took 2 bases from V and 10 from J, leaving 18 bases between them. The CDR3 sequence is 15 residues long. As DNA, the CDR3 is TGTGCCACCAGCAGAAACCCGGGACAAGGGAACCCCCAGCATTTT. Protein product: CATSRNPGQGNPQHF.

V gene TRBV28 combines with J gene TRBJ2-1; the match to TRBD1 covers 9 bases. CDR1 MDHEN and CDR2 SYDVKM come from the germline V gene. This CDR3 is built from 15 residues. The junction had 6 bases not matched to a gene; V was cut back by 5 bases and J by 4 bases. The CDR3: CASSPPGQGYNEQFF. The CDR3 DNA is TGTGCCAGCAGTCCGCCGGGACAGGGATACAATGAGCAGTTCTTC.

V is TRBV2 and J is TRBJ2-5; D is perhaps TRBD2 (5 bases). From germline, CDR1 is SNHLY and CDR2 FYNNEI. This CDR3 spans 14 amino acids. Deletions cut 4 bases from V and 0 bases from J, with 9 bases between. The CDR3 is CASSVFSDQETQYF. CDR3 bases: TGTGCCAGCAGTGTTTTTAGCGACCAAGAGACCCAGTACTTC.

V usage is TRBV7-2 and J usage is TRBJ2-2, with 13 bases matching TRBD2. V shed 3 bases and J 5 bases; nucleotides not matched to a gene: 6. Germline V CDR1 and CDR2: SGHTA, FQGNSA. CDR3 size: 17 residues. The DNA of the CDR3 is TGTGCCAGCAGCTTCGAGACTAGCGGGAGGAGGACCGGGGAGCTGTTTTTT. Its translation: CASSFETSGRRTGELFF.

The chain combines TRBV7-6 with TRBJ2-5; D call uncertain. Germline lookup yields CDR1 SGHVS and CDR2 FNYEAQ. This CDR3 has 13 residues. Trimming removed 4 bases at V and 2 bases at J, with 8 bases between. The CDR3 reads CASSWRKQETQYF. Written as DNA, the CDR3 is TGTGCCAGCAGCTGGAGAAAGCAAGAGACCCAGTACTTC.

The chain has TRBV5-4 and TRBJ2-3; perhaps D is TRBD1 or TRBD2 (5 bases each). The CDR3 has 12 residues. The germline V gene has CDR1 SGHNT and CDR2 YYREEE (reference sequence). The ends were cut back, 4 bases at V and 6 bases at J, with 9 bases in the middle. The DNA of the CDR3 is TGTGCCAGCAGCGGGGGAGTGGATACGCAGTATTTT. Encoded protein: CASSGGVDTQYF.

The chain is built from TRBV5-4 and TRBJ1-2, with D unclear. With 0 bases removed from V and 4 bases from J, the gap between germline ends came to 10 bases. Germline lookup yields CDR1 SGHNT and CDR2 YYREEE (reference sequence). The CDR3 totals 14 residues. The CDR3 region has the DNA TGTGCCAGCAGCTTGGCCGCGGGTTCCTATGGCTACACCTTC. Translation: CASSLAAGSYGYTF.

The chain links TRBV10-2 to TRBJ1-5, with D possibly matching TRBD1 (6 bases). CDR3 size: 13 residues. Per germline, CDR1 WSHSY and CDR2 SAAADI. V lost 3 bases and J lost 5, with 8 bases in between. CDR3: CASSERGYQPQHF. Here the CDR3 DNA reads TGCGCCAGCAGTGAAAGGGGGTATCAGCCCCAGCATTTT.